This entry concerns a single T cell receptor (beta chain). This record belongs to a study of blood T cell repertoires in COVID-19. Background on the study: T cells, B-cell-depleted T cells, or PBMCs provided the cDNA or gDNA that served as material.

The germline V and J ends were trimmed by 3 bases and 8 bases, with 23 bases remaining between them. The CDR3 loop spans 16 amino acids. Per the study methods: How many nucleated cells were present was estimated from reference gene primer amplification. Sequencing was performed with immunoSEQ multiplex PCR; in TCRdb, only in-frame clones are kept and a portion is missing. The V and J calls and clone size come from that table; D and trimming were worked out from the DNA. Among roughly 360,000 clones listed, around 87% were seen once. This sequence joins TRBV5-7 and TRBJ1-2; tentative D call: TRBD1 (6 bases). Being an ORF, TRBV5-7 has a function that is uncertain. The TCR originated in a man younger than 40 who had recovered from COVID-19. Sequencing was done on a sample of PBMCs or T cells enriched from blood (not recorded which). The chain's CDR3 is CASSSHRGPTGIGYTF. The DNA of the CDR3 is TGTGCCAGCAGCTCCCACAGAGGTCCAACAGGGATCGGCTACACCTTC.